Below are 21 T cell receptor beta chains sequenced from a single sample in a study of blood T cells in healthy people across ages. A second PCR, run for 7 to 11 cycles, used a sample-barcoded 5' primer plus a J-beta primer mix. TCRdb reprocessed the 5' RACE reads via MiXCR and lists one record per CDR3 protein. This table has 800,000 or so distinct CDR3 sequences, 35% to 50% appearing once. The sample taken for sequencing was blood. The receptors derive from an elderly man in good health.

This clonotype has more than one count but fewer than ten. This chain uses TRBV20-1 with TRBJ2-5; TRBD2 matches at 7 bases. The CDR3 consists of 16 residues. Germline CDR1 is DFQATT and CDR2 is SNEGSKA (reference sequence). V was clipped by 0 bases and J by 0 bases; unmatched bases: 7. The CDR3 DNA sequence: TGCAGTGCTAGAGATGTGTTTAGCGGGTACCAAGAGACCCAGTACTTC. Translated: CSARDVFSGYQETQYF.

This clonotype was counted a few times. This chain's CDR3 is CASSQRQAYEQYF. The CDR3 DNA sequence: TGTGCCAGCAGTCAGAGACAGGCGTACGAGCAGTACTTC. The J gene is TRBJ2-7, the V gene TRBV6-2 or TRBV6-3, with D perhaps matching TRBD1 (6 bases). The CDR3 spans 13 residues. V lost 5 bases to trimming and J lost 4 bases, with 12 bases between them. Per the germline V gene, CDR1 is MNHEY and CDR2 is SVGEGT.

The chain uses TRBV12-3 or TRBV12-4 and TRBJ1-5; no definite D call. V was trimmed by 0 bases and J by 7 bases, leaving 10 bases between them. The CDR3 is made up of 14 amino acids. The CDR3 spells CASSLATGRQPQHF. CDR3 coding DNA: TGTGCCAGCAGTTTAGCTACCGGGCGACAGCCCCAGCATTTT.

This clonotype has a count of ten or more. The chain joins TRBV5-1 to TRBJ2-3; D not resolved. CDR3 length equals 14 residues. Germline V gives CDR1 SGHRS, CDR2 YFSETQ. Trimming took off 4 bases at V and 0 bases at J, with 9 bases between the two ends. CDR3 nucleotide sequence: TGCGCCAGCAGCGAGGACGGTAGCACAGATACGCAGTATTTT. It is translated as CASSEDGSTDTQYF.

This clonotype was seen a handful of times. The genes are TRBV28 and TRBJ2-4; 9 bases are shared with TRBD1. V lost 6 bases, J lost 4 bases, and 7 bases stayed unmatched. Germline assignment: CDR1 MDHEN and CDR2 SYDVKM. This CDR3 contains 15 residues. CDR3: CASRDTGTGKNIQYF. CDR3 sequence (DNA): TGTGCCAGCAGGGACACCGGGACAGGGAAAAACATTCAGTACTTC.

The rearrangement joins TRBV28 to TRBJ2-7, with D unresolved. Per the germline V gene, CDR1 is MDHEN and CDR2 is SYDVKM. The CDR3 runs to 12 residues. V lost 4 bases, J lost 5 bases, and 9 bases lay in between. CDR3 sequence reads: CASSSDGDEQYF. CDR3 sequence (DNA): TGTGCCAGCAGTTCCGACGGCGACGAGCAGTACTTC.

The chain joins TRBV6-5 to TRBJ2-7, with D perhaps being TRBD1 or TRBD2 (6 bases each). Trimming stripped 0 bases from V and 5 bases from J, with 23 bases between. CDR3 length: 18 amino acids. In germline, CDR1 is MNHEY, CDR2 SVGAGI. The CDR3 protein is CASSYSGSGALGLDEQYF. DNA for the CDR3: TGTGCCAGCAGTTACTCGGGGTCGGGGGCGCTCGGATTGGACGAGCAGTACTTC.

The chain is built from TRBV18 and TRBJ2-1, with no clear D. V gave up 3 bases and J gave up 0 bases, with 15 bases separating them. This CDR3 spans 17 amino acids. Per the germline V gene, CDR1 is KGHSH and CDR2 is LQKENI. CDR3 amino acids: CASSPTSPTSSYNEQFF. The CDR3 nucleotides are TGTGCCAGCTCACCGACCTCGCCAACAAGCTCCTACAATGAGCAGTTCTTC. Complete variable domain (other parts from reference TRBV18 and TRBJ2-1): NAGVMQNPRHLVRRRGQEARLRCSPMKGHSHVYWYRQLPEEGLKFMVYLQKENIIDESGMPKERFSAEFPKEGPSILRIQQVVRGDSAAYFCASSPTSPTSSYNEQFFGPGTRLTVL.

V and J are TRBV29-1 and TRBJ2-7; TRBD2 agrees at 8 bases. The J call is doubtful: the DNA matches TRBJ2-5 better. The CDR3 length is 14 residues. Germline loops: CDR1 SQVTM, CDR2 ANQGSEA. The CDR3 region is CSVGDGRGVETQYF. The CDR3 region has the DNA TGCAGCGTTGGGGACGGGAGGGGAGTAGAGACCCAGTACTTC.

This clonotype has only a few counts. The rearrangement joins TRBV27 to TRBJ2-7, with TRBD1 matching over 7 bases. This CDR3 is 14 amino acids long. Germline assignment: CDR1 MNHEY and CDR2 SMNVEV (reference sequence). V shed 5 bases and J 4 bases; nucleotides not matched to a gene: 8. CDR3 amino acids: CASSRLGTEYEQYF. As DNA, the CDR3 is TGTGCCAGCAGTCGACTCGGGACAGAGTACGAGCAGTACTTC.

The rearrangement uses TRBV4-2 and TRBJ1-4; D is uncertain. Trimming stripped 3 bases from V and 8 bases from J, with 7 bases between. This CDR3 has 12 residues. CDR1 is LGHNA, CDR2 YNFKEQ, per germline. The CDR3 protein is CASSQYSEKLFF. CDR3 coding DNA: TGTGCCAGCAGCCAGTACAGCGAAAAACTGTTTTTT.

Regarding this clonotype: One base away lies a much larger clone, so this may be a sequencing read error. The gene calls are TRBV7-9 and TRBJ2-5; 7 bases match TRBD2. Looked up from germline, CDR1 is SEHNR and CDR2 is FQNEAQ (reference sequence). After removal of 6 bases from V and 4 bases from J, the junction contained 5 bases not matched to a gene. The CDR3 consists of 13 residues. In DNA, the CDR3 is TGTGCCAGCAGGCTAGCGGCTGGAGAGACCCAGTACTTC. Protein product: CASRLAAGETQYF.

This clonotype was observed a single time. This chain connects TRBV29-1 to TRBJ2-7; TRBD1 is a possible D gene (5 bases). CDR3 length: 12 residues. Trimming removed 3 bases from V and 7 bases from J, with 13 bases in between. Germline values: CDR1 SQVTM, CDR2 ANQGSEA. The CDR3 loop reads CSVESRVREQYF. The CDR3 bases are TGCAGCGTTGAGAGCAGGGTGAGGGAGCAGTACTTC.

This chain joins TRBV7-9 and TRBJ2-6, with D tentatively TRBD2 (6 bases). Trimming removed 5 bases from V and 1 base from J, with 21 bases in between. Germline CDR1 reads SEHNR; CDR2 reads FQNEAQ (reference sequence). The CDR3 sequence is 19 residues long. CDR3 sequence: CASSQTGLTTYSGANVLTF. The CDR3 bases are TGTGCCAGCAGCCAGACGGGACTGACAACCTATTCTGGGGCCAACGTCCTGACTTTC.

This clonotype has just a few counts. The V and J genes are TRBV20-1 and TRBJ2-1; 12 positions match TRBD2. Trimming removed 6 bases from V and 8 bases from J; junction bases left unmatched: 5. The germline gives CDR1 DFQATT, CDR2 SNEGSKA (reference sequence). CDR3 length: 13 amino acids. The CDR3 sequence: CSATSGRLDEQFF. The CDR3 coding sequence is TGCAGTGCCACTAGCGGGAGGTTAGATGAGCAGTTCTTC.

This chain uses TRBV20-1 with TRBJ2-3; D may correspond to TRBD1 or TRBD2 (5 bases each). This CDR3 is built from 13 residues. The V gene lost 1 base and the J gene lost 2 bases, with 7 bases spanning the gap. Germline-derived CDR1 and CDR2 are DFQATT and SNEGSKA (reference sequence). CDR3 in DNA: TGCAGTGCTAGAGCGGGGACCACAGATACGCAGTATTTT. This translates into CSARAGTTDTQYF.

V usage is TRBV6-6 and J usage is TRBJ1-2; no reliable D call. This CDR3 has 14 amino acids. V was clipped by 7 bases and J by 1 base, with 13 bases between them. CDR1 and CDR2 from the germline V gene are MNHNY and SVGAGI (reference sequence). CDR3 coding DNA: TGTGCCAGCATTCCGGACTCTAATAACTATGGCTACACCTTC. This translates into CASIPDSNNYGYTF.

The chain combines TRBV7-3 with TRBJ2-1; TRBD2 matches at 10 bases. V gave up 3 bases and J gave up 4 bases; unmatched junction bases: 6. The germline gives CDR1 SGHTA, CDR2 FQGTGA. The length of the CDR3 is 16 residues. The CDR3 reads CASSLSGGALYNEQFF. CDR3 in DNA: TGTGCCAGCAGCTTGAGCGGGGGGGCTCTTTACAATGAGCAGTTCTTC.

J is TRBJ2-5 and V is TRBV7-9; D possibly corresponds to TRBD1 (5 bases). Trimming shortened V by 5 bases and J by 11 bases, and 21 bases separated the two germline ends. Germline lookup yields CDR1 SEHNR and CDR2 FQNEAQ (reference sequence). The CDR3 sequence is 14 residues long. DNA for the CDR3: TGTGCCAGCAGCCCCCCCAAAGGGGAAAGTGAGCAGTACTTC. Residues: CASSPPKGESEQYF.

The J gene is TRBJ2-1, the V gene TRBV11-2, with TRBD2 matching 11 bases. Trimming at V came to 1 base and at J to 8 bases, leaving 4 bases not matched to a gene. The CDR3 contains 15 residues. Germline CDR1 reads SGHAT; CDR2 reads FQNNGV. CDR3 in DNA: TGTGCCAGCAGCTTAGTGTCTAGCGGGGGGTATGAGCAGTTCTTC. Translated, it gives CASSLVSSGGYEQFF.

The V and J genes are TRBV7-9 and TRBJ2-7; TRBD1 or TRBD2 may be the D gene (6 bases each). The germline V gene encodes CDR1 SEHNR and CDR2 FQNEAQ (reference sequence). This CDR3 contains 18 residues. V was trimmed by 0 bases and J by 3 bases, leaving 21 bases between them. The CDR3 region has the DNA TGTGCCAGCAGCTTAGCGGACGGGGGCCCTTTGCAAATCTACGAGCAGTACTTC. It specifies CASSLADGGPLQIYEQYF.